This record concerns one T cell receptor (beta chain) sequence. Its antigen is not identified. This entry belongs to a study of cytomegalovirus exposure and HLA in healthy donors. Study-wide results and limits: The CMV antigen specificity of a few CMV-associated chains was confirmed through in vitro analysis. In a later analysis, a genetic analysis reported fewer productive-TCR N-insertions in an Asian-associated ancestry cluster than the cohort average.

The PCR contained 60 Vbeta and 13 Jbeta primers. Data came from immunoSEQ multiplex PCR; TCRdb stores just in-frame clones and leaves some out. Among 150,000 to 200,000 clones listed, around 78% were seen once. Sequenced input: PBMCs. This TCR was sampled from a woman between 40 and 50 years old in good health and CMV-seronegative.

The CDR3 DNA sequence: TGCGCCAGCAACTACAACTCCTACGAGCAGTACTTC. Translation: CASNYNSYEQYF. The chain is built from TRBV5-1 and TRBJ2-7; D gene unclear. The CDR3 is 12 amino acids. V was cut by 6 bases and J by 0 bases, with 7 bases left in between. CDR1 SGHRS and CDR2 YFSETQ come from the germline V gene.